This is a list of T cell receptor beta chains from one sample in a study of OX40 agonist ivuxolimab in advanced cancers. TCRdb's copy holds only in-frame clones and misses some; the assay was immunoSEQ multiplex PCR. The data contain approximately 66,000 clones, around 85% of them singletons. Sample: CD4+ or CD8+ T cells sorted from blood, taken in a trial of the OX40 agonist ivuxolimab. The source of these receptors is an adult with an advanced solid tumor such as melanoma, head and neck, liver or kidney cancer. CDR3s include the opening cysteine and the closing phenylalanine or tryptophan. D genes are given only for firm matches. Clone size is not always given. Where it is, it says once, few, many or a class for expanded clones.

DNA	CDR3	length	D	V	size	J
TGTGCCAGCAGCTTAGGGGTGACTAGCGGGGGGGCAGATACGCAGTATTTT	CASSLGVTSGGADTQYF	17	TRBD2	TRBV7-6	.	TRBJ2-3
TGTGCCAGCAGTGCTCGCCGGGACAGGGGGCGTCCCTGGGAAAAACTGTTTTTT	CASSARRDRGRPWEKLFF	18	TRBD1	TRBV6-1	.	TRBJ1-4
TGTGCCAGCAGCTTATCTTGGACCCGCGAGCAGTACTTC	CASSLSWTREQYF	13	.	TRBV7-2	once	TRBJ2-7
TGTGCCTCGGCTCCGGGACAGGGAAACACCATATATTTT	CASAPGQGNTIYF	13	TRBD1	TRBV30	.	TRBJ1-3
TGTGCCAGCATGCCGGACGGAGCCTACGAGCAGTACTTC	CASMPDGAYEQYF	13	.	TRBV6-5	.	TRBJ2-7
TGTGCCAGCAGTTACAGACAGGGCAATCAGCCCCAGCATTTT	CASSYRQGNQPQHF	14	.	TRBV6-6	few	TRBJ1-5
TGTGCCAGTAGTCTCCACATCGGACAGACTGGAAACACCATATATTTT	CASSLHIGQTGNTIYF	16	.	TRBV19	.	TRBJ1-3
TGTGCCAGCTCACCTCCTGACAGGGGGGCTTTCTTT	CASSPPDRGAFF	12	TRBD1	TRBV18	once	TRBJ1-1
TGTGCCAGCAAAAAGAACACTGAAGCTTTCTTT	CASKKNTEAFF	11	.	TRBV6-1	.	TRBJ1-1
TGTGCCAGCAGCTTCGGGCGGGGATACACAGATACGCAGTATTTT	CASSFGRGYTDTQYF	15	.	TRBV11-2	.	TRBJ2-3
TGTGCCAGCAGCTTAGGAGCTATGAACACTGAAGCTTTCTTT	CASSLGAMNTEAFF	14	.	TRBV7-2	.	TRBJ1-1
TGTGCCAGTAGTATAGAGACGACTAGCGCCTCCTACAATGAGCAGTTCTTC	CASSIETTSASYNEQFF	17	TRBD2	TRBV19	once	TRBJ2-1
TGTGCCAGCAGTTACTCGATCGTTTGGGACACTGAAGCTTTCTTT	CASSYSIVWDTEAFF	15	.	TRBV6-5	.	TRBJ1-1
TGTGCCAGTAGCTGGCAGAGAAATGAAAAACTGTTTTTT	CASSWQRNEKLFF	13	.	TRBV19	.	TRBJ1-4
TGTGCCAGCAGCGTAAAGTGGGGCCTTAGCTCCTACGAGCAGTACTTC	CASSVKWGLSSYEQYF	16	.	TRBV9	.	TRBJ2-7
TGTGCCAGCAGTTACGACCTAAACAATGAGCAGTTCTTC	CASSYDLNNEQFF	13	.	TRBV6-5	.	TRBJ2-1
TGTGCCAGCAGCTTAGGGACCTCGGGAAACATTCAGTACTTC	CASSLGTSGNIQYF	14	.	TRBV7-2	.	TRBJ2-4
TGTGCCATCAGTGGTCATGGGGGGAGCTCCTACGAGCAGTACTTC	CAISGHGGSSYEQYF	15	.	TRBV10-3	.	TRBJ2-7
TGTGCCAGCAGCCGGACTAGCGGGACCTACGAGCAGTACTTC	CASSRTSGTYEQYF	14	TRBD2	TRBV7-9	.	TRBJ2-7
TGTGCCAGCAGCACTGGACTTCGGACGAACACCGGGGAGCTGTTTTTT	CASSTGLRTNTGELFF	16	.	TRBV9	.	TRBJ2-2
TGTGCCAGCTCACCAACGGGACAGAGCAATCAGCCCCAGCATTTT	CASSPTGQSNQPQHF	15	TRBD1	TRBV18	.	TRBJ1-5
TGTGCCAGCAGCTCCTTCGAAGCGGGAATCTTTGAGCAGTTCTTC	CASSSFEAGIFEQFF	15	TRBD2	TRBV5-4	.	TRBJ2-1
TGTGCCAGCACCACCGGGGGGGCAGGGGCCTACGAGCAGTACTTC	CASTTGGAGAYEQYF	15	TRBD2	TRBV6-5	once	TRBJ2-7
TGTGCCAGCAGTTACTCGAAAGCCTCTAGATCACCCCTCCACTTT	CASSYSKASRSPLHF	15	.	TRBV6-5	.	TRBJ1-6
TGTGCCAGCAGCTTGGGACTGCCGAACACTGAAGCTTTCTTT	CASSLGLPNTEAFF	14	.	TRBV5-4	.	TRBJ1-1
TGTGCCAGCAGCAGGGGTATCGGAACAGATACGCAGTATTTT	CASSRGIGTDTQYF	14	.	TRBV11-2	.	TRBJ2-3
TGCGCCAGCAGCCAAGATTGGGGGAGGAACACTGAAGCTTTCTTT	CASSQDWGRNTEAFF	15	.	TRBV4-3	.	TRBJ1-1
TGTGCCAGCAGGGTCAGGGACACTGAAGCTTTCTTT	CASRVRDTEAFF	12	.	TRBV2	.	TRBJ1-1
TGTGCCAGCAGTTACGGGGTTAATTCACCCCTCCACTTT	CASSYGVNSPLHF	13	.	TRBV6-6	once	TRBJ1-6
TGTGCCAGCTCACCGCTCGCGACGGCGAACACTGAAGCTTTCTTT	CASSPLATANTEAFF	15	.	TRBV18	.	TRBJ1-1
TGTGCCAGCAGCCTGATAGCGGGAGTGGGTGACAATGAGCAGTTCTTC	CASSLIAGVGDNEQFF	16	TRBD2	TRBV7-3	.	TRBJ2-1